This TCR beta chain emerged from a study of shared clonotypes between healthy human individuals. Profiled with immunoSEQ multiplex PCR; TCRdb holds only in-frame clones, not every one. The sample lists 2 million to 2.5 million clones; approximately 93% were seen once. Germline CDR1 and CDR2: MDHEN and SYDVKM. The junction had 4 bases not matched to a gene; V was cut back by 3 bases and J by 1 base. This CDR3 comprises 16 residues. The sequenced sample consisted of naive CD4+ T cells from PBMCs. Subset reported: CD45RA+ positively selected. J is TRBJ2-5 and V is TRBV28; TRBD2 matches at 11 bases. The receptor was derived from a man aged 18 to 29 in good health. Some clones in this sample may be carry-over from other donors' samples. CDR3 sequence: CASSFEGLAVQETQYF. CDR3 bases: TGTGCCAGCAGTTTCGAGGGACTAGCGGTCCAAGAGACCCAGTACTTC.